The rows below give T cell receptor beta chains drawn from one sample of a study of cytomegalovirus exposure and HLA in healthy donors. Assay used: immunoSEQ multiplex PCR; TCRdb lists only in-frame clones, some missing. The table lists approximately 160,000 clones, roughly 79% of them singletons. Sequenced input: PBMCs. These receptor sequences come from a woman in her forties or fifties in good health and CMV-seropositive. Both conserved end residues are part of each CDR3. A D gene is named only where the DNA matches it firmly. Only part of the rows carry a size: once, few, many, or a class if the clone is expanded.

TRBJ2-3	-	TRBD1	TRBV11-3	CAIRDSLGETDTQYF	TGTGCCATCCGGGACAGCCTTGGGGAAACAGATACGCAGTATTTT
TRBJ1-2	-	-	TRBV9	CASSPHPDRPPGYTF	TGTGCCAGCAGCCCTCACCCCGACAGGCCCCCTGGCTACACCTTC
TRBJ1-2	-	TRBD1	TRBV6-1	CASSEDRQGAYGYTF	TGTGCCAGCAGTGAAGACCGACAGGGGGCATATGGCTACACCTTC
TRBJ1-2	medium-sized	TRBD1	TRBV28	CASSLGTGVQSYGYTF	TGTGCCAGCAGTTTAGGGACAGGGGTTCAGAGCTATGGCTACACCTTC
TRBJ1-2	few	-	TRBV2	CASSEATNYGYTF	TGTGCCAGCAGTGAGGCAACCAACTATGGCTACACCTTC
TRBJ1-1	once	-	TRBV7-2	CASSLNTGSYTEAFF	TGTGCCAGCAGCTTAAACACGGGTTCGTACACTGAAGCTTTCTTT
TRBJ1-2	-	TRBD1	TRBV6-5	CASSPTRTGNGYTF	TGTGCCAGCAGTCCTACTCGGACAGGGAATGGCTACACCTTC
TRBJ2-5	-	TRBD2	TRBV6-6	CASAGLAGVKETQYF	TGTGCCAGCGCCGGGCTAGCGGGAGTTAAGGAGACCCAGTACTTC
TRBJ2-2	-	TRBD1	TRBV19	CASSQQTGANTGELFF	TGTGCCAGTAGTCAACAGACAGGGGCGAACACCGGGGAGCTGTTTTTT
TRBJ2-5	-	-	TRBV14	CASSQQQGEETQYF	TGTGCCAGCAGCCAGCAACAGGGTGAAGAGACCCAGTACTTC
TRBJ2-2	-	-	TRBV18	CASSPPSAGELFF	TGTGCCAGCTCACCCCCGTCGGCCGGGGAGCTGTTTTTT
TRBJ1-1	-	TRBD1	TRBV7-9	CASSLDPGQPKLNTEAFF	TGTGCCAGCAGCTTAGACCCGGGACAGCCAAAACTTAACACTGAAGCTTTCTTT
TRBJ1-2	-	-	TRBV5-1	CASSLGGWNGYTF	TGCGCCAGCAGCTTGGGCGGTTGGAATGGCTACACCTTC
TRBJ2-7	-	TRBD2	TRBV9	CASSALPGEGEQYF	TGTGCCAGCAGCGCGCTCCCCGGGGAGGGCGAGCAGTACTTC
TRBJ1-2	-	-	TRBV29-1	CSVEDSGLGYTF	TGCAGCGTTGAGGACAGCGGCCTCGGCTACACCTTC
TRBJ2-3	-	TRBD2	TRBV6-1	CASSGAREGRTDTQYF	TGTGCCAGCAGTGGAGCTCGGGAGGGCCGCACAGATACGCAGTATTTT
TRBJ1-1	-	-	TRBV7-9	CASSLAGGLANTEAFF	TGTGCCAGCAGCTTAGCGGGAGGGTTGGCGAACACTGAAGCTTTCTTT
TRBJ2-1	-	-	TRBV25-1	CASSERLQRSHNEQFF	TGTGCCAGCAGTGAAAGACTACAAAGGTCCCACAATGAGCAGTTCTTC
TRBJ1-1	once	TRBD1	TRBV7-2	CASSLGSTGQIKNTEAFF	TGTGCCAGCAGCTTAGGGTCTACGGGACAGATAAAGAACACTGAAGCTTTCTTT
TRBJ2-2	-	TRBD2	TRBV13	CASSPGLAGAGGELFF	TGTGCCAGCAGCCCCGGACTAGCGGGAGCTGGCGGGGAGCTGTTTTTT
TRBJ1-1	-	-	TRBV5-1	CASSLVLSNTEAFF	TGCGCCAGCAGCTTGGTTCTGTCGAACACTGAAGCTTTCTTT
TRBJ2-7	-	TRBD1	TRBV30	CAWDGAGGTYEQYF	TGTGCCTGGGACGGGGCAGGGGGAACCTACGAGCAGTACTTC